The 4 T cell receptor beta chains in this list originate from one sample, sequenced in a study of T-cell memory formation after mild COVID-19 (dated by TCRdb to the early 2020s). The method behind the library was 5' RACE. The run used an Illumina NovaSeq 6000. TCRdb took the public reads, trimmed them with fastp at Q25, ran MiXCR for clone calling and kept in-frame beta chains. Entries that share a CDR3 protein sequence are merged under the most common genes and DNA. The sample table holds over 450,000 distinct CDR3 sequences, of which over 20% were seen once. The ten largest account for around 12% of the sample. The sample was PBMCs or a T cell subset sorted from them (not recorded which). The receptors were sampled from an adult woman who had mild COVID-19 (a few samples of this study predate the infection). The sample titles of this study are shuffled in the database, so cell type and time point are left out; the donor was told from shared clones.

This clonotype was seen many times. This chain connects TRBV29-1 to TRBJ2-3, with D perhaps being TRBD1 or TRBD2 (5 bases each). The CDR3 spans 13 residues. V lost 6 bases, J lost 0 bases, and 10 bases lay in between. The germline V gene encodes CDR1 SQVTM and CDR2 ANQGSEA. The CDR3 loop is CSVDRDSTDTQYF. For the CDR3, the DNA is TGCAGCGTAGACCGGGACAGCACAGATACGCAGTATTTT.

CDR3: CASSFALNSPLHF. CDR3 nucleotides: TGTGCCAGCAGTTTTGCCCTCAATTCACCCCTCCACTTT. This chain connects TRBV27 to TRBJ1-6; D call uncertain. With 3 bases removed from V and 7 bases from J, the gap between germline ends came to 7 bases. Germline V gene data show CDR1 as MNHEY and CDR2 as SMNVEV (reference sequence). This CDR3 contains 13 residues.

This clonotype has only a few counts. The J gene is TRBJ2-1, the V gene TRBV4-3; the match to TRBD2 covers 9 bases. Germline V gives CDR1 LGHNA, CDR2 YSLEER. This CDR3 has 18 amino acids. Trimming cost V 0 bases and J 6 bases; bases outside gene matches: 12. The CDR3 DNA sequence: TGCGCCAGCAGCCAAGAAGGGGGACTAGCAGGGAGTTTCAATGAGCAGTTCTTC. This codes for CASSQEGGLAGSFNEQFF.

This clonotype came up a few times. The rearrangement links TRBV2 to TRBJ1-4; no reliable D call. Between the trimmed V and J ends, which lost 8 bases and 4 bases, there was a span of 8 bases. Germline V gene sequence: CDR1 SNHLY, CDR2 FYNNEI. The CDR3 runs 12 residues. As DNA, the CDR3 is TGTGCCAGCGAGGAGGGTAATGAAAAACTGTTTTTT. Encoded protein: CASEEGNEKLFF.